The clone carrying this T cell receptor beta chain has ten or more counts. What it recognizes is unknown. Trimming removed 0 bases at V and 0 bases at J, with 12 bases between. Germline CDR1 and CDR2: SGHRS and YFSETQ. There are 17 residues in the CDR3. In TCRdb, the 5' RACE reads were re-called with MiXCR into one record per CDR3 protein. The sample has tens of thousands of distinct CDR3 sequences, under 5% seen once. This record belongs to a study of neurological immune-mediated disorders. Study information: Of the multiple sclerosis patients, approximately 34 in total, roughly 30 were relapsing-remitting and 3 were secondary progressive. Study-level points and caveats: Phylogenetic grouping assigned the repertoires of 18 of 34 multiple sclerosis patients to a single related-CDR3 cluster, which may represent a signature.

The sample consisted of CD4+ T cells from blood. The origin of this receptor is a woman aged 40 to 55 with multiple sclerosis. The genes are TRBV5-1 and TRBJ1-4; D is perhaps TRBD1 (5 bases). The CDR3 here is CASSLESLGATNEKLFF. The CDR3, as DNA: TGCGCCAGCAGCTTGGAGTCGTTGGGGGCAACTAATGAAAAACTGTTTTTT.